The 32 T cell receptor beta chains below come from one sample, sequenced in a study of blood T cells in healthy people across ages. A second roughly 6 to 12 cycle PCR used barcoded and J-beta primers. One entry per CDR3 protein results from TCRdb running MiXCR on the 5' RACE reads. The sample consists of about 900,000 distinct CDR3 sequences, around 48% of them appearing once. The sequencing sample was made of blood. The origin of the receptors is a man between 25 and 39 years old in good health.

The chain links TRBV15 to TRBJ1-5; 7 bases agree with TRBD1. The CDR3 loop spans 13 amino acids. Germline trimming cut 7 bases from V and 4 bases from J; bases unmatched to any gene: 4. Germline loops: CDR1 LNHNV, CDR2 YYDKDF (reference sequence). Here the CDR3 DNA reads TGTGCCACCAACGACAGGGCGAATCAGCCCCAGCATTTT. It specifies CATNDRANQPQHF. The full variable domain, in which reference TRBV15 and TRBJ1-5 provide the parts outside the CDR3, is DAMVIQNPRYQVTQFGKPVTLSCSQTLNHNVMYWYQQKSSQAPKLLFHYYDKDFNNEADTPDNFQSRRPNTSFCFLDIRSPGLGDTAMYLCATNDRANQPQHFGDGTRLSIL.

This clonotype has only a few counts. CDR3 in DNA: TGTGCCAGCAGCCGGGAATCGGGACAGACCTCCTACGAGCAGTACTTC. Translation: CASSRESGQTSYEQYF. The V call is TRBV5-5, the J call TRBJ2-7; 7 nucleotides line up with TRBD1. CDR1 SGHKS and CDR2 YYEKEE come from the germline V gene (reference sequence). The CDR3 has 16 residues. V gave up 4 bases and J gave up 0 bases; unmatched junction bases: 10.

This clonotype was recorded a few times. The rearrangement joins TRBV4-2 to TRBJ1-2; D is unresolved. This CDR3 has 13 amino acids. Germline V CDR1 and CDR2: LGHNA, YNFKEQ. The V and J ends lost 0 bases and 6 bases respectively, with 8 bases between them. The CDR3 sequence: CASSQENVDGYTF. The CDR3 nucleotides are TGTGCCAGCAGCCAAGAGAACGTTGATGGCTACACCTTC.

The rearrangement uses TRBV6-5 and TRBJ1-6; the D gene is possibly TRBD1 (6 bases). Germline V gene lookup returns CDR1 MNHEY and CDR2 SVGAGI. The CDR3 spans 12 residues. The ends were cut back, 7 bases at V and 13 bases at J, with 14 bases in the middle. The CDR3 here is CASMGGGQPLHF. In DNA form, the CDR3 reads TGTGCCAGCATGGGTGGGGGGCAGCCCCTCCACTTT.

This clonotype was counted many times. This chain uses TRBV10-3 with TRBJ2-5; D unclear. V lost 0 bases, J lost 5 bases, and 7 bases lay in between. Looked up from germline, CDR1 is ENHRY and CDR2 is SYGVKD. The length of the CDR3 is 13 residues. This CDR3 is CAISESPSETQYF. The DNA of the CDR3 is TGTGCCATCAGTGAGTCCCCATCCGAGACCCAGTACTTC.

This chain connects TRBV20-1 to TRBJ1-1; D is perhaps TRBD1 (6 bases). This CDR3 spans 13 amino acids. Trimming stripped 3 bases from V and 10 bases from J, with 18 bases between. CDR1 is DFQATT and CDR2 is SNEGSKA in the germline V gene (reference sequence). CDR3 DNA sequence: TGCAGTGCTAGGAGGGGGGGATCCCTCGGAGCTTTCTTT. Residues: CSARRGGSLGAFF.

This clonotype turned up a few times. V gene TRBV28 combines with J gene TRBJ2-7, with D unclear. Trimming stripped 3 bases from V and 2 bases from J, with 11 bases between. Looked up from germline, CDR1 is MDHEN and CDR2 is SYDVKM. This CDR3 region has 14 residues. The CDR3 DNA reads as TGTGCCAGCAGTTTTTGGGTGAGCACCTACGAGCAGTACTTC. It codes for CASSFWVSTYEQYF. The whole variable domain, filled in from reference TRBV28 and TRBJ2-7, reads DVKVTQSSRYLVKRTGEKVFLECVQDMDHENMFWYRQDPGLGLRLIYFSYDVKMKEKGDIPEGYSVSREKKERFSLILESASTNQTSMYLCASSFWVSTYEQYFGPGTRLTVT.

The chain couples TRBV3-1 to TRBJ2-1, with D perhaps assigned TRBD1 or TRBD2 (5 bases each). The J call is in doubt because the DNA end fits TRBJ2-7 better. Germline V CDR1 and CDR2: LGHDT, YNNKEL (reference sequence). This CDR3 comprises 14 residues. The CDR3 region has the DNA TGTGCCAGCAGCCAATCGGGGCCTCGAGACGAGCAGTACTTC. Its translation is CASSQSGPRDEQYF.

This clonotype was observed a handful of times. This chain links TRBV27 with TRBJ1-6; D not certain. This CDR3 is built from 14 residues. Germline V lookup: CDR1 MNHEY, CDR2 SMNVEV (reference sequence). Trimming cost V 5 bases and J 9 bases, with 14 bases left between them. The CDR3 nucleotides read TGTGCCAGCAGTCTGTTCGTGGTTGGTTCACCCCTCCACTTT. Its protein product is CASSLFVVGSPLHF.

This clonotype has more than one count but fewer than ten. For the CDR3, the DNA is TGCGCCAGCAGCCGCGGAGACAGGGTGTATGAGCAGTTCTTC. This encodes CASSRGDRVYEQFF. This sequence joins TRBV4-1 and TRBJ2-1; 7 positions agree with TRBD1. CDR3 length: 14 amino acids. Germline CDR1 and CDR2: MGHRA and YSYEKL. Trimming removed 4 bases from V and 8 bases from J; junction bases left unmatched: 8.

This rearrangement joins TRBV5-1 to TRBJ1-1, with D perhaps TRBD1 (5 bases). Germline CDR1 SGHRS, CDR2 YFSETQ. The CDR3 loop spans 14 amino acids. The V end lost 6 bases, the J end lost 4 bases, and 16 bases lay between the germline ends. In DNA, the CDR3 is TGCGCCAGCACCTCGGACACTCGGGGCACTGAAGCTTTCTTT. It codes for CASTSDTRGTEAFF.

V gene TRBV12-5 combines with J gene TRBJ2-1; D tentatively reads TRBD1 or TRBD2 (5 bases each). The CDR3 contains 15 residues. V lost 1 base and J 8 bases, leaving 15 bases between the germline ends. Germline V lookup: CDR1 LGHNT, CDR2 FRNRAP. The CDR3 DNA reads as TGTGCTAGTGGTTTGGGTCAGCCCCGAGGGGATGAGCAGTTCTTC. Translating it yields CASGLGQPRGDEQFF.

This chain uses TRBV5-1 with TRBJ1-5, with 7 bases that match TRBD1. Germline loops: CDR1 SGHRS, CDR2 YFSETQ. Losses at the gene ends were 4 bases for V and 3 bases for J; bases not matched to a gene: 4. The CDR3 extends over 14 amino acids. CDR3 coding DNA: TGCGCCAGCAGCGATGGGACAGACAATCAGCCCCAGCATTTT. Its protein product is CASSDGTDNQPQHF.

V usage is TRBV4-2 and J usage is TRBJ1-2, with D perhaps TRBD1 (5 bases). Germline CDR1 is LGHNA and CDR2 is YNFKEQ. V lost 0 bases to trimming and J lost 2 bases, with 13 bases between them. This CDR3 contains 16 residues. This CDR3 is CASSQEQGRGNYGYTF. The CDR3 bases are TGTGCCAGCAGCCAAGAACAAGGGCGGGGGAACTATGGCTACACCTTC.

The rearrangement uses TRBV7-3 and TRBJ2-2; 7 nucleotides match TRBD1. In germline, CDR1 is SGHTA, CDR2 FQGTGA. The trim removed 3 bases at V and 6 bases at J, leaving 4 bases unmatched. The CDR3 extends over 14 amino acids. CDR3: CASSFGQEPGELFF. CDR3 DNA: TGTGCCAGCAGCTTCGGACAGGAGCCCGGGGAGCTGTTTTTT.

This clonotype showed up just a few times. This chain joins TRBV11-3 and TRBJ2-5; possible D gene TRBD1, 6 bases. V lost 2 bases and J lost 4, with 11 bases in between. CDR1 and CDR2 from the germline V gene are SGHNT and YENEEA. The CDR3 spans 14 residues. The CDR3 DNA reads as TGTGCCAGCAGCTTACGGCAGGGGATAGAGACCCAGTACTTC. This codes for CASSLRQGIETQYF.

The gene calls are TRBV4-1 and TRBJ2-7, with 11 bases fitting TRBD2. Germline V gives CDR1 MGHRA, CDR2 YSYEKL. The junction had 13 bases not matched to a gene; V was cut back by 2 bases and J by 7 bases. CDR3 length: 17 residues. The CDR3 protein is CASSQSPTSGGGNEQYF. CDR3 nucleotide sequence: TGCGCCAGCAGCCAATCTCCTACTAGCGGGGGAGGCAATGAGCAGTACTTC.

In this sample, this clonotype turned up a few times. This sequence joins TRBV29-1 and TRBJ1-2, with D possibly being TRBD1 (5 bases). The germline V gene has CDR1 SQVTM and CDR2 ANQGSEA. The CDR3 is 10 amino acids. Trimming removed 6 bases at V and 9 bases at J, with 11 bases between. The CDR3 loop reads CSVGEPSYTF. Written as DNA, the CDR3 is TGCAGCGTGGGGGAACCAAGCTACACCTTC.

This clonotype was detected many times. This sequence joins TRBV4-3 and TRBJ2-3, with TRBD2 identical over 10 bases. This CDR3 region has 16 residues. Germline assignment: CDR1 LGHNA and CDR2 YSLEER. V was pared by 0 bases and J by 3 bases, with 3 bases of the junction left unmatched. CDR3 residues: CASSQDGAGGTDTQYF. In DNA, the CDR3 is TGCGCCAGCAGCCAAGATGGAGCGGGGGGGACAGATACGCAGTATTTT.

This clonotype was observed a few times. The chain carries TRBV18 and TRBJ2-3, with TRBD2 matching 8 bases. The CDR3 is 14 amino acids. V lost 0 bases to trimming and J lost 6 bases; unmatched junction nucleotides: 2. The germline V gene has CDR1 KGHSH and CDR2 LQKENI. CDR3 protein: CASSPPGGVDTQYF. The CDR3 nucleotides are TGTGCCAGCTCACCACCCGGGGGGGTGGATACGCAGTATTTT.

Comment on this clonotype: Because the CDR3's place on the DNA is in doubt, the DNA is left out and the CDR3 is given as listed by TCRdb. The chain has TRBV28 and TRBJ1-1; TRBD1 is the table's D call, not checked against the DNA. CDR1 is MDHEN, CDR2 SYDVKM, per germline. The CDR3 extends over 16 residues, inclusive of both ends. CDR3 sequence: CASSFGSGGLNTEAFF.

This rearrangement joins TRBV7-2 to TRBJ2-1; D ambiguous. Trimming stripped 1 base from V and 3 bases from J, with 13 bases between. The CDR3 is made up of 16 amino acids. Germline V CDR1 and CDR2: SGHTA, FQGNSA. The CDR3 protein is CASSLVHRADYNEQFF. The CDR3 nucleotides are TGTGCCAGCAGCTTAGTCCACCGGGCCGACTACAATGAGCAGTTCTTC.

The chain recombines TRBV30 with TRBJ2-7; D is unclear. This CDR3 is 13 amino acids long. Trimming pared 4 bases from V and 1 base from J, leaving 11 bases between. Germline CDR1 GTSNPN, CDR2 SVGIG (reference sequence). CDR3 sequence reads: CAWTSGPSYEQYF. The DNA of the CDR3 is TGTGCCTGGACTTCGGGCCCGTCCTACGAGCAGTACTTC.

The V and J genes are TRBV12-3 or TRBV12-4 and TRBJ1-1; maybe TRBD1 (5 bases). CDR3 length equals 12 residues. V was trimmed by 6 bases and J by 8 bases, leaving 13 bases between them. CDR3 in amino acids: CASSRPRGEAFF. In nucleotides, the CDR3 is TGTGCCAGCAGCCGCCCTCGGGGGGAAGCTTTCTTT.

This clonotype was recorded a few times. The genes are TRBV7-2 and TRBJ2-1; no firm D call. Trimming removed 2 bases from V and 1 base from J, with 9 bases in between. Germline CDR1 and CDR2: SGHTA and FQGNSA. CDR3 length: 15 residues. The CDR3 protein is CASSLQVASYNEQFF. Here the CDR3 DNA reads TGTGCCAGCAGCTTACAGGTGGCGTCCTACAATGAGCAGTTCTTC. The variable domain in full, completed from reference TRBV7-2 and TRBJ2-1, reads GAGVSQSPSNKVTEKGKDVELRCDPISGHTALYWYRQSLGQGLEFLIYFQGNSAPDKSGLPSDRFSAERTGGSVSTLTIQRTQQEDSAVYLCASSLQVASYNEQFFGPGTRLTVL.

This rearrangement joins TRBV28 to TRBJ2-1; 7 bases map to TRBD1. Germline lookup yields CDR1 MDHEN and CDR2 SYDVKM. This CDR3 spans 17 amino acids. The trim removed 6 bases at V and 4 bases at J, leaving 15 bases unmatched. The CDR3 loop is CASSYIAGTDEYNEQFF. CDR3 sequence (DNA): TGTGCCAGCAGCTACATAGCCGGGACAGATGAATACAATGAGCAGTTCTTC.

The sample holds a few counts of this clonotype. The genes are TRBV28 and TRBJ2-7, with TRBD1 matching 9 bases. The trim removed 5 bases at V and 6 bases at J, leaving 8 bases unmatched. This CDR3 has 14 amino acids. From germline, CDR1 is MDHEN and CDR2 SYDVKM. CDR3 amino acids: CASSPRDRESEQYF. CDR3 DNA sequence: TGTGCCAGCAGTCCGAGGGACAGGGAATCCGAGCAGTACTTC.

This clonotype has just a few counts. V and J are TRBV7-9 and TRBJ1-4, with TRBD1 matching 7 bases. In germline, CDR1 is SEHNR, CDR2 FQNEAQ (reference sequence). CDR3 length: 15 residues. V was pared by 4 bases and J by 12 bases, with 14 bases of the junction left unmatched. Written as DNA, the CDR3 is TGTGCCAGCAGCTCGTGGACAGGTGACCTCGGGGAACTGTTTTTT. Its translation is CASSSWTGDLGELFF.

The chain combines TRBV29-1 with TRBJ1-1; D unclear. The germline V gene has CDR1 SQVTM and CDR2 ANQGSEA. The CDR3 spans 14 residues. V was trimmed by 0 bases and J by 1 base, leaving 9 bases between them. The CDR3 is CSVEDAVENTEAFF. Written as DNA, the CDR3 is TGCAGCGTTGAAGATGCAGTGGAGAACACTGAAGCTTTCTTT.

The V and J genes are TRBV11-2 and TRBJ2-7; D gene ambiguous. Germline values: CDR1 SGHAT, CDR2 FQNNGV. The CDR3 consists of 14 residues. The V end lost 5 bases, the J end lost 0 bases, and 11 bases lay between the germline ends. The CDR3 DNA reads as TGTGCCAGCAGCCTCTATCAGGACTCCTACGAGCAGTACTTC. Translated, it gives CASSLYQDSYEQYF.

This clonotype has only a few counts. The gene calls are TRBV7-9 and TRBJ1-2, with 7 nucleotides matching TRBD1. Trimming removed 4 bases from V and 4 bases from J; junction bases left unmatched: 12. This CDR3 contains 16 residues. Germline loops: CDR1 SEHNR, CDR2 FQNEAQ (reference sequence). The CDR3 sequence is CASSSSAGTDLYGYTF. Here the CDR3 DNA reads TGTGCCAGCAGCTCTAGCGCGGGGACAGACCTCTATGGCTACACCTTC.

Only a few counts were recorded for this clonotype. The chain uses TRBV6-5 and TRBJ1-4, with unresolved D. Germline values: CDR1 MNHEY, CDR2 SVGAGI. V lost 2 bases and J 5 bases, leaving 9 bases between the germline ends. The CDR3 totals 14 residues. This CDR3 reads CASSYGLMNEKLFF. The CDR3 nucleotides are TGTGCCAGCAGTTACGGACTGATGAATGAAAAACTGTTTTTT.